Listed below are T cell receptor beta chains from one sample, sequenced in a study of blood T cell repertoires in COVID-19. Sequenced by immunoSEQ multiplex PCR; TCRdb stores in-frame clones only, minus some. The sample lists tens of thousands of clones; less than 85% were seen once. Sequencing input: peripheral blood. Source of these receptors: a woman of 80 years or more with acute or convalescent COVID-19. CDR3s include the opening cysteine and the closing phenylalanine or tryptophan. Each record gives: J gene, CDR3 length, D gene, V gene, clone size, CDR3 protein, CDR3 DNA. The D gene is left open where the match is weak. The size entry is marked missing in some rows and otherwise reads once, few, many or a size class.

>TRBJ2-7|15|.|TRBV9|.
CASSVRDTSYYEQYF
TGTGCCAGCAGCGTTCGGGACACTAGTTACTACGAGCAGTACTTC
>TRBJ2-7|16|.|TRBV6-6|.
CASSYSVTVMTYEQYF
TGTGCCAGCAGTTACTCTGTGACAGTCATGACCTACGAGCAGTACTTC
>TRBJ1-1|15|.|TRBV30|.
CARAHRVGGNTEAFF
TGTGCCCGAGCGCACCGGGTAGGGGGGAACACTGAAGCTTTCTTT
>TRBJ1-4|15|.|TRBV27|once
CASSHRLMENEKLFF
TGTGCCAGCAGTCACCGCCTTATGGAGAATGAAAAACTGTTTTTT
>TRBJ1-1|21|.|TRBV10-3|.
CAISESPDSMMGELLNTEAFF
TGTGCCATCAGTGAGTCGCCGGACAGTATGATGGGGGAGCTCCTGAACACTGAAGCTTTCTTT
>TRBJ1-1|15|.|TRBV11-1|.
CASSFLRNRNTEAFF
TGTGCCAGCAGCTTCCTACGGAACAGAAACACTGAAGCTTTCTTT
>TRBJ2-5|16|TRBD2|TRBV2|.
CASKRTSGSSQETQYF
TGTGCCAGCAAAAGGACTAGCGGGAGTTCTCAAGAGACCCAGTACTTC
>TRBJ2-3|12|.|TRBV10-3|.
CAISDQGDTQYF
TGTGCCATCAGTGATCAGGGAGATACGCAGTATTTT
>TRBJ2-7|11|TRBD1|TRBV29-1|.
CSAGQTYEQYF
TGCAGCGCGGGACAGACCTACGAGCAGTACTTC
>TRBJ2-3|14|.|TRBV2|.
CASSPTPSTDTQYF
TGTGCCAGCAGTCCCACTCCTAGCACAGATACGCAGTATTTT
>TRBJ2-5|17|TRBD2|TRBV5-6|.
CASSLGTSGPPQETQYF
TGTGCCAGCAGCCTCGGGACTAGCGGTCCTCCACAAGAGACCCAGTACTTC
>TRBJ2-7|15|TRBD2|TRBV7-9|.
CASSLASGGAGEQYF
TGTGCCAGCAGCTTAGCCAGCGGGGGGGCTGGGGAGCAGTACTTC
>TRBJ1-6|16|.|TRBV5-4|.
CASSLGGGQAGSPLHF
TGTGCCAGCAGCTTGGGTGGAGGGCAGGCGGGTTCACCCCTCCACTTT
>TRBJ2-7|13|.|TRBV5-6|.
CASSLRRSYEQYF
TGTGCCAGCAGCTTGCGCCGGAGCTACGAGCAGTACTTC
>TRBJ2-7|14|.|TRBV6-5|.
CASSYTASTWEQYF
TGTGCCAGCAGTTACACAGCTTCAACGTGGGAGCAGTACTTC
>TRBJ1-5|16|TRBD1|TRBV18|.
CASSPPVARGHQPQHF
TGTGCCAGCTCACCACCGGTGGCCAGGGGGCATCAGCCCCAGCATTTT
>TRBJ2-1|14|.|TRBV7-2|.
CASSLEPSRDEQFF
TGTGCCAGCAGCTTAGAACCTTCTCGGGATGAGCAGTTCTTC
>TRBJ2-7|14|.|TRBV5-6|.
CASSFAGLSYEQYF
TGTGCCAGCAGCTTTGCGGGACTTTCCTACGAGCAGTACTTC
>TRBJ1-2|16|.|TRBV5-4|.
CASSTGGAQKAYGYTF
TGTGCCAGCAGCACAGGCGGGGCCCAGAAGGCCTATGGCTACACCTTC
>TRBJ2-1|14|.|TRBV2|.
CASNPGVGYNEQFF
TGTGCCAGCAATCCAGGGGTCGGCTACAATGAGCAGTTCTTC
>TRBJ1-6|14|TRBD1|TRBV19|.
CASSVQGVDSPLHF
TGTGCCAGTAGTGTACAGGGGGTAGATTCACCCCTCCACTTT
>TRBJ2-7|14|TRBD2|TRBV6-5|.
CASSQREGLYEQYF
TGTGCCAGCAGTCAGCGGGAGGGCCTATACGAGCAGTACTTC